The 21 T cell receptor beta chains below all came from one sample that was sequenced in a study of graft-versus-host responses after intestinal transplantation. The assay was immunoSEQ multiplex PCR, and TCRdb's table has in-frame clones only and misses some. This repertoire shows fewer than 8,000 clones, approximately 21% found once; its top ten account for about 6.1%. The source material was alloreactive CD4+ T cells from a mixed lymphocyte reaction culture, sampled before transplantation. Subset noted: CFSE-low proliferating T cells sorted from approximately 6-day pre-transplant mixed lymphocyte reaction (GvH or HvG direction). The source of these receptors is a human patient who was an organ donor for intestinal transplantation.

V is TRBV4-3 and J is TRBJ2-3; D remains unclear. Between the trimmed V and J ends, which lost 0 bases and 2 bases, there was a span of 6 bases. Per the germline V gene, CDR1 is LGHNA and CDR2 is YSLEER. This CDR3 has 14 residues. For the CDR3, the DNA is TGCGCCAGCAGCCAAGATTCAGCCACAGATACGCAGTATTTT. Translating gives CASSQDSATDTQYF.

The gene calls are TRBV4-2 and TRBJ2-7; D remains unclear. Germline CDR1 and CDR2: LGHNA and YNFKEQ. V lost 5 bases and J 6 bases, leaving 14 bases between the germline ends. The CDR3 is 13 amino acids. The CDR3: CASSFIGFSEQYF. The CDR3 DNA is TGTGCCAGCAGCTTTATCGGATTCTCCGAGCAGTACTTC.

This clone was seen a handful of times. J is TRBJ1-5 and V is TRBV12-5; unclear D gene. CDR3 size: 12 residues. Germline V gene data show CDR1 as LGHNT and CDR2 as FRNRAP. The V end lost 4 bases, the J end lost 4 bases, and 5 bases lay between the germline ends. CDR3 sequence reads: CASGSQNQPQHF. The CDR3 DNA sequence: TGTGCTAGTGGTTCACAAAATCAGCCCCAGCATTTT.

This clone occurred a few times. The chain employs TRBV7-2 and TRBJ2-5, with D uncertain. CDR1 and CDR2 (germline): SGHTA, FQGNSA. Trimming took 6 bases from V and 5 from J, leaving 16 bases between them. CDR3 size: 14 residues. The CDR3 nucleotides are TGTGCCAGCAGTTCTAGACTGAGAATGGAGACCCAGTACTTC. Its translation: CASSSRLRMETQYF.

V is TRBV18 and J is TRBJ2-7; 8 positions agree with TRBD1. Germline values: CDR1 KGHSH, CDR2 LQKENI. CDR3 length: 12 residues. J was trimmed by 6 bases and V by 3 bases; bases with no gene match: 1. Here the CDR3 DNA reads TGTGCCAGCTCACCCGGACAGGGCGAGCAGTACTTC. This encodes CASSPGQGEQYF.

The V gene is TRBV11-3, the J gene TRBJ2-7; TRBD1 matches at 7 bases. J gave up 12 bases and V 0 bases, and 8 bases lay outside the gene matches. CDR3 length: 13 amino acids. CDR1 is SGHNT and CDR2 is YENEEA in the germline V gene. The CDR3 sequence is CASSLDGTATWYF. CDR3 bases: TGTGCCAGCAGCTTAGACGGGACAGCGACCTGGTACTTC.

The chain is built from TRBV6-5 and TRBJ1-2; no clear D. Trimming cost V 0 bases and J 5 bases, with 10 bases left between them. Germline-derived CDR1 and CDR2 are MNHEY and SVGAGI. The length of the CDR3 is 14 residues. CDR3 sequence reads: CASSYSQLSYGYTF. Here the CDR3 DNA reads TGTGCCAGCAGTTACTCACAGTTATCATATGGCTACACCTTC.

The gene calls are TRBV10-3 and TRBJ1-6, with 7 bases that match TRBD1. This CDR3 comprises 14 residues. J lost 6 bases, V lost 5 bases, and 4 bases had no gene match. Germline V gives CDR1 ENHRY, CDR2 SYGVKD. The CDR3 region has the DNA TGTGCCATCAGTCCACAGGGGAGTAATTCACCCCTCCACTTT. Its protein is CAISPQGSNSPLHF.

This clone came up a few times. The chain couples TRBV10-3 to TRBJ1-1, with D possibly being TRBD1 (6 bases). CDR3 length: 13 residues. CDR1 is ENHRY, CDR2 SYGVKD, per germline. V gave up 11 bases and J gave up 3 bases, with 16 bases separating them. CDR3 in amino acids: CAVLGSGDTEAFF. CDR3 DNA: TGTGCCGTATTAGGATCAGGGGACACTGAAGCTTTCTTT.

The chain carries TRBV9 and TRBJ2-6; D remains ambiguous. Germline CDR1 SGDLS, CDR2 YYNGEE. The CDR3 loop spans 15 amino acids. V was trimmed by 1 base and J by 0 bases, leaving 5 bases between them. The chain's CDR3 is CASSVQYSGANVLTF. CDR3 in DNA: TGTGCCAGCAGCGTACAATACTCTGGGGCCAACGTCCTGACTTTC. Drawing the rest from reference TRBV9 and TRBJ2-6, the complete variable domain is DSGVTQTPKHLITATGQRVTLRCSPRSGDLSVYWYQQSLDQGLQFLIQYYNGEERAKGNILERFSAQQFPDLHSELNLSSLELGDSALYFCASSVQYSGANVLTFGAGSRLTVL.

This clone is deemed medium-sized. This chain connects TRBV7-2 to TRBJ1-5; D is undetermined. V was cut by 2 bases and J by 6 bases, with 11 bases left in between. Germline values: CDR1 SGHTA, CDR2 FQGNSA. This CDR3 is 14 amino acids long. The CDR3 region is CASSLLGPGQPQHF. CDR3 in DNA: TGTGCCAGCAGCTTATTAGGACCTGGTCAGCCCCAGCATTTT.

This chain connects TRBV15 to TRBJ2-3, with a tentative D call TRBD2 (5 bases). V was cut by 1 base and J by 4 bases, with 15 bases left in between. CDR1 LNHNV and CDR2 YYDKDF come from the germline V gene (reference sequence). The CDR3 spans 16 residues. The chain's CDR3 is CATSRAAGPEADTQYF. The CDR3 nucleotides read TGTGCCACCAGCAGAGCGGCGGGCCCGGAGGCAGATACGCAGTATTTT.

There are a few counts of this clone. The chain couples TRBV5-6 to TRBJ2-5, with TRBD1 matching over 8 bases. The J call may be mistaken, given a closer DNA end match to TRBJ2-7. The CDR3 has 15 residues. CDR1 and CDR2 (germline): SGHDT, YYEEEE. This chain's CDR3 is CASSWQGTGPYEQYF. DNA for the CDR3: TGTGCCAGCAGCTGGCAGGGGACAGGACCCTACGAGCAGTACTTC.

This clone rates as medium-sized (0.01 to 0.1%). The chain uses TRBV25-1 and TRBJ1-2, with TRBD1 as a possible D gene (6 bases). The CDR3 extends over 13 amino acids. V lost 3 bases and J lost 4, with 9 bases in between. Germline CDR1 and CDR2: MGHDK and SYGVNS. This chain's CDR3 is CASSEGAGYGYTF. CDR3 in DNA: TGTGCCAGCAGTGAGGGGGCAGGCTATGGCTACACCTTC.

Sample share makes this clone large. The chain employs TRBV2 and TRBJ2-7; D is uncertain. This CDR3 is 15 amino acids long. The ends were cut back, 2 bases at V and 6 bases at J, with 17 bases in the middle. Germline V gene lookup returns CDR1 SNHLY and CDR2 FYNNEI. The CDR3 DNA is TGTGCCAGCAGTGAACCCTTGAGGATAGGTCGCGAGCAGTACTTC. As protein: CASSEPLRIGREQYF.

This clone was seen a handful of times. J is TRBJ2-7 and V is TRBV7-9, with 8 bases identical to TRBD1. The V and J ends lost 3 bases and 2 bases, in that order; junction bases with no gene match: 3. The CDR3 loop spans 14 amino acids. CDR1 is SEHNR, CDR2 FQNEAQ, per germline (reference sequence). CDR3 protein: CASSFDRGPYEQYF. The CDR3 coding sequence is TGTGCCAGCAGCTTCGACAGGGGTCCCTACGAGCAGTACTTC.

This clone was counted only a few times. V usage is TRBV6-6 and J usage is TRBJ2-1; D might be TRBD1 or TRBD2, each matching 5 bases. Between the trimmed V and J ends, which lost 7 bases and 3 bases, there was a span of 13 bases. This CDR3 is built from 14 residues. Looked up from germline, CDR1 is MNHNY and CDR2 is SVGAGI (reference sequence). The CDR3 bases are TGTGCCAGCATTAGGGACGGCCTCTACAATGAGCAGTTCTTC. As protein: CASIRDGLYNEQFF.

V gene TRBV7-9 combines with J gene TRBJ1-2; 9 bases are a match to TRBD1. The CDR3 covers 15 residues. J was trimmed by 8 bases and V by 4 bases; bases with no gene match: 11. Germline assignment: CDR1 SEHNR and CDR2 FQNEAQ (reference sequence). As DNA, the CDR3 is TGTGCCAGCAGCTCACCCTACGGACAGGGGCGAGGCTACACCTTC. Its protein is CASSSPYGQGRGYTF.

Only a few counts were recorded for this clone. The chain recombines TRBV6-6 with TRBJ2-3, with 9 bases aligning to TRBD2. CDR3 size: 15 residues. The germline gives CDR1 MNHNY, CDR2 SVGAGI (reference sequence). V shed 7 bases, J shed 4 bases, and the junction held 9 bases outside the gene matches. The CDR3 spells CASKRRGGTADTQYF. In DNA form, the CDR3 reads TGTGCCAGCAAGAGGCGGGGGGGTACCGCAGATACGCAGTATTTT.

Within the sample, this clone is medium-sized. This chain connects TRBV29-1 to TRBJ1-5; D ambiguous. Trimming stripped 4 bases from V and 0 bases from J, with 10 bases between. This CDR3 spans 14 amino acids. Per germline, CDR1 SQVTM and CDR2 ANQGSEA. CDR3 amino acids: CSVAFGYSNQPQHF. For the CDR3, the DNA is TGCAGCGTTGCTTTCGGCTATAGCAATCAGCCCCAGCATTTT.

This clone was observed a few times. The sample has other DNA sequences that encode this CDR3 too. The V gene is TRBV5-1, the J gene TRBJ2-7; the match to TRBD2 covers 8 bases. CDR1 and CDR2 (germline): SGHRS, YFSETQ. CDR3 length: 15 residues. Losses at the gene ends were 0 bases for V and 6 bases for J; bases not matched to a gene: 8. In DNA, the CDR3 is TGCGCCAGCAGCTTGGAAGGGCGGGGGGTGCGCGAGCAGTACTTC. Translated: CASSLEGRGVREQYF.